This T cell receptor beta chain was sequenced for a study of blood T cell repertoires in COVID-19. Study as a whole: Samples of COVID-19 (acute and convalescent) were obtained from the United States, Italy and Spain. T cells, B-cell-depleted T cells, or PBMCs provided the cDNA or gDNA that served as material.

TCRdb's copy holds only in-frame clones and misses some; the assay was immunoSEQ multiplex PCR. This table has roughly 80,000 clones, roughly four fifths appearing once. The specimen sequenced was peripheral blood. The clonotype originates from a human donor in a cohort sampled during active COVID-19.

This CDR3 is CASRPAGWENTEAFF. For the CDR3, the DNA is TGCGCCAGCAGACCGGCGGGGTGGGAGAACACTGAAGCTTTCTTT. The chain links TRBV5-1 to TRBJ1-1; D unclear. Germline assignment: CDR1 SGHRS and CDR2 YFSETQ. V lost 5 bases, J lost 1 base, and 15 bases lay in between. The CDR3 is 15 residues long.